A single sample is the source of the 23 T cell receptor beta chains below, sequenced in a study of cytomegalovirus exposure and HLA in healthy donors. The PCR used 60 Vbeta and 13 Jbeta primers. The table came from immunoSEQ multiplex PCR; TCRdb's copy has only in-frame clones and leaves some out. The sample table sets out 120,000 to 150,000 clones. Sequenced: PBMCs. These TCRs come from a woman in her 50s in good health and CMV-seronegative.

The rearrangement uses TRBV4-2 and TRBJ2-7; 10 nucleotides align to TRBD2. V lost 3 bases and J lost 2; bases outside the gene matches: 4. The CDR3 has 15 amino acids. Germline CDR1 and CDR2: LGHNA and YNFKEQ. The chain's CDR3 is CASSQGTSETYEQYF. The CDR3 DNA reads as TGTGCCAGCAGCCAGGGGACTAGCGAAACCTACGAGCAGTACTTC.

The chain links TRBV2 to TRBJ2-7; 8 bases map to TRBD1. With V trimmed by 6 bases and J by 2 bases, 12 bases remained unmatched. The CDR3 runs 16 residues. The germline V gene encodes CDR1 SNHLY and CDR2 FYNNEI. The CDR3 DNA reads as TGTGCCAGCAGAAATCTCCGGGACAGGTTGGCCTACGAGCAGTACTTC. Residues: CASRNLRDRLAYEQYF.

This chain uses TRBV4-3 with TRBJ1-2; D remains ambiguous. The CDR3 is 14 residues long. The germline V gene encodes CDR1 LGHNA and CDR2 YSLEER. Trimming stripped 0 bases from V and 7 bases from J, with 12 bases between. The CDR3 is CASSQDLKAGGYTF. The CDR3 nucleotides read TGCGCCAGCAGCCAAGACCTGAAAGCAGGTGGCTACACCTTC.

This chain uses TRBV7-2 with TRBJ1-1; TRBD1 might be the D (6 bases). Germline CDR1 and CDR2: SGHTA and FQGNSA. This CDR3 has 18 amino acids. V lost 3 bases and J lost 1, with 21 bases in between. CDR3 DNA: TGTGCCAGCAGCTTCCTAACATTTGCCGACAGGCGGAACACTGAAGCTTTCTTT. It encodes CASSFLTFADRRNTEAFF.

The chain joins TRBV5-4 to TRBJ1-1; perhaps TRBD1 as D (6 bases). Looked up from germline, CDR1 is SGHNT and CDR2 is YYREEE (reference sequence). This CDR3 is built from 16 residues. V lost 5 bases, J lost 0 bases, and 17 bases lay in between. The CDR3 DNA sequence: TGTGCCAGCAGTAAAGGACAGAGCATCTTGAACACTGAAGCTTTCTTT. Translated: CASSKGQSILNTEAFF.

The rearrangement uses TRBV13 and TRBJ1-4, with D tentatively TRBD1 (5 bases). V was clipped by 2 bases and J by 3 bases, with 10 bases between them. This CDR3 comprises 15 residues. Germline values: CDR1 PRHDT, CDR2 FYEKMQ (reference sequence). Written as DNA, the CDR3 is TGTGCCAGCAGCTTAACTCCAGGGCCTAATGAAAAACTGTTTTTT. As protein: CASSLTPGPNEKLFF. Based on the CDR3 plus reference TRBV13 and TRBJ1-4, the full variable domain is AAGVIQSPRHLIKEKRETATLKCYPIPRHDTVYWYQQGPGQDPQFLISFYEKMQSDKGSIPDRFSAQQFSDYHSELNMSSLELGDSALYFCASSLTPGPNEKLFFGSGTQLSVL.

The chain uses TRBV7-8 and TRBJ2-3; TRBD2 agrees at 8 bases. Germline CDR1 SGHVS, CDR2 FQNEAQ. The junction had 3 bases not matched to a gene; V was cut back by 4 bases and J by 0 bases. CDR3 size: 15 residues. The CDR3 DNA follows: TGTGCCAGCAGCTACATAGCGGGAAGCACAGATACGCAGTATTTT. Protein product: CASSYIAGSTDTQYF.

J is TRBJ1-6 and V is TRBV5-1; weak D call: TRBD1 (6 bases). The V gene lost 7 bases and the J gene lost 6 bases, with 11 bases spanning the gap. CDR1 is SGHRS and CDR2 is YFSETQ in the germline V gene. CDR3 length: 13 amino acids. The CDR3 is CASSDSSNSPLHF. The DNA for the CDR3 is TGCGCCAGCTCGGACAGCAGTAATTCACCCCTCCACTTT.

This rearrangement joins TRBV4-2 to TRBJ2-7, with 9 bases that match TRBD2. The CDR3 spans 15 residues. CDR1 and CDR2 (germline): LGHNA, YNFKEQ. The V gene end was trimmed by 0 bases and the J gene end by 2 bases; junction bases not matched to a gene: 2. CDR3 coding DNA: TGTGCCAGCAGCCAAGAAGGGACTAGCCCCTACGAGCAGTACTTC. Its protein is CASSQEGTSPYEQYF.

This chain links TRBV4-2 with TRBJ2-7, with TRBD1 matching over 7 bases. In germline, CDR1 is LGHNA, CDR2 YNFKEQ. This CDR3 spans 14 amino acids. With V trimmed by 3 bases and J by 5 bases, 7 bases remained unmatched. The CDR3 here is CASSQDRSPNEQYF. CDR3 nucleotide sequence: TGTGCCAGCAGCCAGGACAGGTCCCCCAACGAGCAGTACTTC.

This sequence joins TRBV2 and TRBJ2-2, with D perhaps matching TRBD2 (5 bases). Trimming cost V 6 bases and J 4 bases, with 15 bases left between them. CDR3 size: 15 residues. Germline values: CDR1 SNHLY, CDR2 FYNNEI. In nucleotides, the CDR3 is TGTGCCAGCAGCCCGTTGAGGGAAGCCACCGGGGAGCTGTTTTTT. Translating it yields CASSPLREATGELFF. Variable domain in full (rest from reference TRBV2 and TRBJ2-2): EPEVTQTPSHQVTQMGQEVILRCVPISNHLYFYWYRQILGQKVEFLVSFYNNEISEKSEIFDDQFSVERPDGSNFTLKIRSTKLEDSAMYFCASSPLREATGELFFGEGSRLTVL.

For this clone: The germline gene is not matched at one end of the junction; a read error may be the cause. CDR3 amino acids: CASSDRVPRNTTF. CDR3 bases: TGTGCCAGCAGTGACAGGGTTCCTCGTAATACAACCTTC. This sequence joins TRBV6-1 and TRBJ2-7; D may be TRBD1 (5 bases). Germline V gene data show CDR1 as MNHNS and CDR2 as SASEGT. The CDR3 contains 13 residues.

The chain is built from TRBV6-6 and TRBJ2-7; 8 nucleotides agree with TRBD1. There are 13 residues in the CDR3. Unmatched junction bases numbered 4, after V lost 7 bases and J lost 2 bases. Germline values: CDR1 MNHNY, CDR2 SVGAGI (reference sequence). CDR3: CASNDRGTYEQYF. In nucleotides, the CDR3 is TGTGCCAGCAACGACAGGGGAACCTACGAGCAGTACTTC.

The V call is TRBV7-8, the J call TRBJ2-5, with 10 bases lining up with TRBD1. Losses at the gene ends were 1 base for V and 5 bases for J; bases not matched to a gene: 4. The V gene's germline CDR1 is SGHVS and CDR2 FQNEAQ. The CDR3 extends over 15 amino acids. CDR3 amino acids: CASSLGWTGGETQYF. The CDR3 DNA follows: TGTGCCAGCAGCTTAGGTTGGACAGGGGGGGAGACCCAGTACTTC.

The V gene is TRBV30, the J gene TRBJ2-2; D may be TRBD1 (6 bases). V was shortened by 5 bases and J by 5 bases, with 15 bases between the two germline ends. CDR1 and CDR2 (germline): GTSNPN, SVGIG (reference sequence). This CDR3 is built from 14 residues. This CDR3 is CAWGAGVGTGELFF. The CDR3 DNA sequence: TGTGCCTGGGGGGCAGGGGTTGGGACCGGGGAGCTGTTTTTT.

The gene calls are TRBV18 and TRBJ2-1, with 13 nucleotides matching TRBD2. Germline CDR1 and CDR2: KGHSH and LQKENI. The V gene end was trimmed by 7 bases and the J gene end by 5 bases; junction bases not matched to a gene: 5. The CDR3 is 15 amino acids. The CDR3 sequence is CASFWTSGSNNEQFF. The CDR3 region has the DNA TGTGCCAGCTTTTGGACTAGCGGGAGTAACAATGAGCAGTTCTTC.

This chain connects TRBV9 to TRBJ1-2; weak D call: TRBD1 (6 bases). Deletions cut 3 bases from V and 3 bases from J, with 15 bases between. The V gene's germline CDR1 is SGDLS and CDR2 YYNGEE. This CDR3 contains 15 residues. This chain's CDR3 is CASSEDRKQDYGYTF. CDR3 coding DNA: TGTGCCAGCAGCGAAGACAGGAAACAGGACTATGGCTACACCTTC.

The chain links TRBV28 to TRBJ2-1; no clear D gene. Germline lookup yields CDR1 MDHEN and CDR2 SYDVKM. Trimming removed 3 bases at V and 5 bases at J, with 2 bases between. The CDR3 is 11 amino acids. This chain's CDR3 is CASSFNNEQFF. In DNA, the CDR3 is TGTGCCAGCAGTTTCAACAATGAGCAGTTCTTC.

The V and J genes are TRBV5-4 and TRBJ2-5; the match to TRBD2 covers 9 bases. Germline V gene data show CDR1 as SGHNT and CDR2 as YYREEE (reference sequence). J was trimmed by 6 bases and V by 0 bases; bases with no gene match: 6. CDR3 length equals 15 residues. This CDR3 reads CASSLGRGGDQTQYF. CDR3 bases: TGTGCCAGCAGCTTGGGGCGGGGGGGCGACCAGACCCAGTACTTC.

V usage is TRBV5-1 and J usage is TRBJ2-3; D is ambiguous. The CDR3 has 15 residues. With 0 bases removed from V and 2 bases from J, the gap between germline ends came to 10 bases. In germline, CDR1 is SGHRS, CDR2 YFSETQ. The CDR3 DNA sequence: TGCGCCAGCAGCTTGGAGTCACTTAACACAGATACGCAGTATTTT. This gives the protein CASSLESLNTDTQYF.

The rearrangement joins TRBV28 to TRBJ2-3, with 8 bases identical to TRBD2. Losses at the gene ends were 8 bases for V and 2 bases for J; bases not matched to a gene: 12. From germline, CDR1 is MDHEN and CDR2 SYDVKM. This CDR3 has 16 residues. As DNA, the CDR3 is TGTGCCAGCCCGCCCGGCGGGGGGCCTTCCACAGATACGCAGTATTTT. As protein: CASPPGGGPSTDTQYF.

V usage is TRBV19 and J usage is TRBJ2-7; a possible D gene is TRBD1 (5 bases). Looked up from germline, CDR1 is LNHDA and CDR2 is SQIVND (reference sequence). Trimming shortened V by 1 base and J by 2 bases, and 12 bases separated the two germline ends. This CDR3 has 15 residues. CDR3 sequence: CASSIAGRSTYEQYF. For the CDR3, the DNA is TGTGCCAGTAGTATAGCAGGGCGATCCACCTACGAGCAGTACTTC.

The chain links TRBV7-9 to TRBJ2-7; perhaps TRBD2 as D (5 bases). Germline V gene data show CDR1 as SEHNR and CDR2 as FQNEAQ (reference sequence). The CDR3 spans 14 residues. V was trimmed by 3 bases and J by 2 bases, leaving 11 bases between them. CDR3 region: CASSLAGPAYEQYF. In DNA form, the CDR3 reads TGTGCCAGCAGCTTGGCGGGTCCGGCCTACGAGCAGTACTTC.